This record looks at one T cell receptor (beta chain) sequence and its context. Its antigen is unknown. Every patient's tumor was robustly positive for Merkel cell polyomavirus Large T antigen on immunohistochemistry. Blood and/or cultured TIL held KLL-tetramer+ cells above 0.04% of CD8+ cells. The median patient age was approximately 64 (range 50 to 77); all Caucasian. Sequencing used immunoSEQ multiplex PCR; TCRdb keeps in-frame clones, though not all of them. Counted here are about 25,000 clones, 70% to 90% occurring once; the ten biggest clones make up roughly 2.7%. The sample is drawn from a study of tumor-infiltrating T cells and Merkel cell polyomavirus. Study in general: The T cells studied were KLL-specific CD8+ cells against Merkel polyomavirus. Treatment was non-standardized, spanning chemotherapy, radiation and immunotherapies.

Trimming took 7 bases from V and 0 from J, leaving 7 bases between them. Germline V gene lookup returns CDR1 MDHEN and CDR2 SYDVKM. This CDR3 spans 12 amino acids. Study-level results: MCC-specific survival improved with roughly 1.9-20% versus 0-0.14% intratumoral KLL-specific T cells.

V usage is TRBV28 and J usage is TRBJ2-7, with D tentatively TRBD1 (5 bases). Material for sequencing was lymph node tissue. The origin of this receptor is a man aged 50-60 years with Merkel cell carcinoma. CDR3 sequence: CASKTGSYEQYF. DNA for the CDR3: TGTGCCAGCAAAACAGGCTCCTACGAGCAGTACTTC.